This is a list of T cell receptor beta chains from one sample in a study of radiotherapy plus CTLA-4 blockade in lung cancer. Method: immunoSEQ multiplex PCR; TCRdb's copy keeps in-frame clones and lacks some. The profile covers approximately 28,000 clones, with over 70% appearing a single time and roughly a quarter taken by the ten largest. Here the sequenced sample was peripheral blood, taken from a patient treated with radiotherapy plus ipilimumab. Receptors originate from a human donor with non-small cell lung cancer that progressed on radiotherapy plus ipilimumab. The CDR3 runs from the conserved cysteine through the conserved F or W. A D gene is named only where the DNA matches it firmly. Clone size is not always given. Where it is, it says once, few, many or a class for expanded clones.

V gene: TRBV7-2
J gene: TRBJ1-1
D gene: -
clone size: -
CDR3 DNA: TGTGCCAGCAGCTTTTATACAGGGAACACTGAAGCTTTCTTT
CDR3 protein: CASSFYTGNTEAFF

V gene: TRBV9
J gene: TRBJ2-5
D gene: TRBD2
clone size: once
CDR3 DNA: TGTGCCAGCAGCCAGGGGACTAGACTCTCAGAGACCCAGTACTTC
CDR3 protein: CASSQGTRLSETQYF

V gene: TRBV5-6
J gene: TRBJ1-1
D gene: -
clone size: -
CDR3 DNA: TGTGCCAGCAGCTTAGCATTCCACACTGAAGCTTTCTTT
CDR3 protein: CASSLAFHTEAFF

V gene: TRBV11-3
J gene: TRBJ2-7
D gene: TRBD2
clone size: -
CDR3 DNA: TGTGCCAGCAGCATCGGACTAGCGGGAGGGCCAGGCGAGCAGTACTTC
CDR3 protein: CASSIGLAGGPGEQYF

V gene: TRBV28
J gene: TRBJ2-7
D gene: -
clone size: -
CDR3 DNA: TGTGCCAGCAGTACCCGGACAGTCATGTCCTACGAGCAGTACTTC
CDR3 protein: CASSTRTVMSYEQYF

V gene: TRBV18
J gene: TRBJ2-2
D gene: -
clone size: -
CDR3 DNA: TGTGCCAGCTCACTCAACACGAACACCGGGGAGCTGTTTTTT
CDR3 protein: CASSLNTNTGELFF

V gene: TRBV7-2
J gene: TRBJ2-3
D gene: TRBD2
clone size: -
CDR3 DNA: TGTGCCAGCAGCGGTAGCGGGGGGGCCGCGGATACGCAGTATTTT
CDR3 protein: CASSGSGGAADTQYF

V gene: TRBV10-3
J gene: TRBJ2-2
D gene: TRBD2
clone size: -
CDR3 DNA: TGTGCCATCAAGGAGCGGGAGTCCACCGGGGAGCTGTTTTTT
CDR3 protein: CAIKERESTGELFF

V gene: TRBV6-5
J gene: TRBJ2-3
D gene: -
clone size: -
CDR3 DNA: TGTGCCAGCAGTTACTCGGAGTACACAGATACGCAGTATTTT
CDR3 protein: CASSYSEYTDTQYF

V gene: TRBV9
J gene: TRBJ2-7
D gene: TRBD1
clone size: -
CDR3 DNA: TGTGCCAGCAGCGAGGGACAGGGGGCTTTGGAGCAGTACTTC
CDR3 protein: CASSEGQGALEQYF

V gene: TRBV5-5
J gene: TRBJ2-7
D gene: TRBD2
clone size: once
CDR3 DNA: TGTGCCAGCAGCTCCGGGACTAGCGGGGGGTTTCCCTACGAGCAGTACTTC
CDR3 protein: CASSSGTSGGFPYEQYF

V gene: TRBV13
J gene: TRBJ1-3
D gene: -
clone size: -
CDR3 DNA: TGTGCCAGCAGCCCTGGCGACAGTCTTGGAAACACCATATATTTT
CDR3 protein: CASSPGDSLGNTIYF

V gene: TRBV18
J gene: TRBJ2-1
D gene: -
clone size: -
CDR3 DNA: TGTGCCAGCTCACCATCCCTCAATGAGCAGTTCTTC
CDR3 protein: CASSPSLNEQFF

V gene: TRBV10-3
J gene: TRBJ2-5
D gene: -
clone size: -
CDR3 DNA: TGTGCCATCAGTGACGGGGGGCTGGGAGAGACCCAGTACTTC
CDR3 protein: CAISDGGLGETQYF

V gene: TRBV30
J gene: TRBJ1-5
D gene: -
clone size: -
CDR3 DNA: TGTGCCTGGAGGATTGCCAGGGCTATCAGCCCCCAGCATTTT
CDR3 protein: CAWRIARAISPQHF

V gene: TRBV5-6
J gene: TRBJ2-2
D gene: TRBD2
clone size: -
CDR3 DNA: TGTGCCAGCAGCTTGAGTGGACTAGCGGCTAACACCGGGGAGCTGTTTTTT
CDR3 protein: CASSLSGLAANTGELFF

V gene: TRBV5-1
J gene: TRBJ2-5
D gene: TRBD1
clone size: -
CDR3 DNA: TGCGCCAGCAGCACCGGGGACAGGGGTGGGGAGACCCAGTACTTC
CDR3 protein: CASSTGDRGGETQYF

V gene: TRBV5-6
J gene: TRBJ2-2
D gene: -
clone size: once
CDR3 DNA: TGTGCCAGCAGCTTGGAATGGCAGGACTCCGGGGAGCTGTTTTTT
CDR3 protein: CASSLEWQDSGELFF

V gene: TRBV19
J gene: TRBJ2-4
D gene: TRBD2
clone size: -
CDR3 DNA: TGTGCCAGTAGTATGAGGGCGCGGGAGGCCCTGGCCCTCAAAAACATTCAGTACTTC
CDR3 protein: CASSMRAREALALKNIQYF

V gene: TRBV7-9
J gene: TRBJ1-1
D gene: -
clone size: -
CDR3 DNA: TGTGCCAGCAGCTTGGTTCAGGGTGTCACTGAAGCTTTCTTT
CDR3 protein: CASSLVQGVTEAFF

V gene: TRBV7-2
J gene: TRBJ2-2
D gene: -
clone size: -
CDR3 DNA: TGTGCCAGCAGCCCTGGGGGACACAGTAACACCGGGGAGCTGTTTTTT
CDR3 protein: CASSPGGHSNTGELFF

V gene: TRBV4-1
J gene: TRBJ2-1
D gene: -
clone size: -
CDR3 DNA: TGCGCCAGCAGCCAAGCTGGGGCAGCCTACAATGAGCAGTTCTTC
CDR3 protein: CASSQAGAAYNEQFF